This TCR beta chain was recorded in a study of immune evolution from preneoplasia to lung adenocarcinoma (dated by TCRdb to the early 2020s). At the level of the whole study: No AAH lesions showed HLA loss of heterozygosity, compared with roughly 7% of AIS, roughly 15% of MIA and under 35% of ADC lesions. The study used immune gene expression, TCR sequencing and multiplex immunofluorescence to profile the immune contexture of lung adenocarcinoma precursors and invasive adenocarcinoma. Resected precursor lesions (AAH, AIS, MIA) and invasive adenocarcinomas were each compared against paired morphologically normal lung tissue. Sample size was based on specimen availability rather than a prior power calculation. The immune data were combined with whole exome sequencing and methylation data from the same cohort of nodules. The overall cohort comprised under 70 patients with pulmonary nodules who underwent surgical resection. TCR sequencing data came from approximately 46 patients. The study reported that some 100 samples were used for TCR sequencing. Class I HLA alleles were inferred from exome data with POLYSOLVER, and allele-specific HLA loss was detected with LOHHLA. What the study reported, not specific to this receptor: Normal lung showed the highest clonality, whereas later-stage lesions appeared to have higher T cell density and diversity but lower clonality. All patients were from Japan and China, so applicability to Western populations was uncertain. Compared with EGFR-mutant or double wild-type lesions, KRAS-mutant nodules had the highest T cell clonality. Top T cell clone frequencies were highest in normal lung and appeared to decrease progressively from AAH through AIS, MIA and invasive adenocarcinoma. The findings reflected association rather than direct causation, and larger cohorts with long-term follow-up and longitudinal biopsies were considered necessary.

A note on this clone: The antigen it binds to is not known. Base quality data are lacking; no much larger clone is found one base away.

Patients underwent resection in Japan or China between about 2014 and 2017. Two lung cancer pathologists independently reviewed H&E slides to confirm the histologic diagnosis of every case. Premalignant or tumor cells were enriched for nucleic acid extraction by macro-dissection performed after pathologic assessment. DNA was isolated from FFPE tissue using the AllPrep DNA/RNA FFPE Kit. For CDR1 and CDR2, the germline V gene lists WSHSY and SAAADI. The CDR3 measures 14 amino acids from cysteine to phenylalanine. Kept here is only the CDR3 DNA, which spans 42 bases and is read in frame from base 1. V lost 5 bases and J lost 7 bases; the stretch between them is 12 bases long. The immunoSEQ hsTCRbeta Kit was used to sequence TCR beta CDR3 regions from DNA. The original methods were these. The ImmunoSEQ Analyzer was used to analyse the TCR sequencing data. T cell clonality was calculated on productive rearrangements as 1 minus Pielou's evenness. T cell diversity was measured with the inverse Simpson index on productive templates. T cell density was defined as TCR beta template counts normalized to usable DNA, with usable DNA estimated by amplification and sequencing of housekeeping genes. Two-sided Kruskal-Wallis tests were used to compare TCR metrics across histologic stages. Sourced from immuneACCESS, this table was stored by TCRdb with only in-frame sequences that have V and J called. A share of the clones is absent; for the studies checked, an unresolved V gene accounts for under half, and the remainder has no known explanation. For V, J and clone size, that table is used; D and trimming come from the DNA. The sample includes roughly 3,700 clones, with 85% observed a single time. Jointly, the top ten make up approximately 2% of the sample.

The specimen sequenced was FFPE invasive lung adenocarcinoma tissue. The cell subset or site label for this specimen denotes: frankly invasive lung adenocarcinoma (ADC). The receptor comes from a person aged 45-65 years with lung adenocarcinoma. Recombination connected TRBV10-2 to TRBJ1-6, with the D gene uncertain. The encoded CDR3 is CASSPGLRNSPLHF. The base sequence is TGCGCCAGCAGTCCCGGACTTAGGAATTCACCCCTCCACTTT.